The present TCR beta chain was sequenced within a study of control samples from healthy donors and cancer patients. Repertoires were generated with immunoSEQ multiplex PCR, while TCRdb's copy carries only in-frame clones and drops some. Among about 120,000 clones listed, roughly 89% were seen once. The CDR3 is 14 residues long. Germline CDR1 is GTSNPN and CDR2 is SVGIG (reference sequence). Trimming took 0 bases from V and 8 from J; bases not matched to a gene: 6. The origin of this receptor is a man aged 25-40 years in good health. The gene calls are TRBV30 and TRBJ1-4, with TRBD1 identical over 7 bases. Material: blood. CDR3 sequence reads: CAWSVGTAGEKLFF. CDR3 coding DNA: TGTGCCTGGAGTGTAGGGACAGCGGGGGAAAAACTGTTTTTT.